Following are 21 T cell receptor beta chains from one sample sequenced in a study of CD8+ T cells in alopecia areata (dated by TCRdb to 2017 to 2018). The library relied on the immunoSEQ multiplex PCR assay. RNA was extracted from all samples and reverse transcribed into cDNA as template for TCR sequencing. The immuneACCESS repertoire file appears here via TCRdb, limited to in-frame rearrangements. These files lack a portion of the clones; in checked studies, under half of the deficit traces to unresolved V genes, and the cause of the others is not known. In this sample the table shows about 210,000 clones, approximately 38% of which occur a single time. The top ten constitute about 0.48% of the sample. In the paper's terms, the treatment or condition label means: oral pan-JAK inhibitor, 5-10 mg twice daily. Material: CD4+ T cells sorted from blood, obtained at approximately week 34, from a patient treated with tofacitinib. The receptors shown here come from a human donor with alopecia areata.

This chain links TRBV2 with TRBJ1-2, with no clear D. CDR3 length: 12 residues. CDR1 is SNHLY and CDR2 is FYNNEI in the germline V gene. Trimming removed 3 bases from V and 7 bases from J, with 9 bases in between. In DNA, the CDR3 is TGTGCCAGCAGTGATCCGGGCCCTGGCTACACCTTC. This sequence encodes CASSDPGPGYTF.

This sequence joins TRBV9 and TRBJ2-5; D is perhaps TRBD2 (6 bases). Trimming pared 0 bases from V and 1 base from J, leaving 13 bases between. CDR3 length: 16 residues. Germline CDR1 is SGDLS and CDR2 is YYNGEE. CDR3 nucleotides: TGTGCCAGCAGCGTAGGCGCGATAGCGGCCCAAGAGACCCAGTACTTC. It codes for CASSVGAIAAQETQYF.

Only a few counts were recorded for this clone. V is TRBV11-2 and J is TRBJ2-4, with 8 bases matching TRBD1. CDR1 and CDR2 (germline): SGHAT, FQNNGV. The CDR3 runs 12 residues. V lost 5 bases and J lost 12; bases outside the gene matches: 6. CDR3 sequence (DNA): TGTGCCAGCAGCGGGGGCAGGGGGCCTCAGTACTTC. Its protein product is CASSGGRGPQYF.

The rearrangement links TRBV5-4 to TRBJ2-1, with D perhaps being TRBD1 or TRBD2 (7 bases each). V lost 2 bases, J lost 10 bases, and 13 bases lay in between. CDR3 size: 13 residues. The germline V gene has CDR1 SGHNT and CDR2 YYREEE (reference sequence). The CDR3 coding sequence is TGTGCCAGCAGCTTCGCAGGGGGGGGAGAGCAGTTCTTC. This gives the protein CASSFAGGGEQFF.

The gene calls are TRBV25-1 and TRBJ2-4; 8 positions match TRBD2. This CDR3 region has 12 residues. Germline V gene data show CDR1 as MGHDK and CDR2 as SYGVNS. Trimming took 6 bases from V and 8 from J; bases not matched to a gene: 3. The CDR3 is CASRTGGDIQYF. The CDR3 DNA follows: TGTGCCAGCAGGACCGGGGGGGACATTCAGTACTTC.

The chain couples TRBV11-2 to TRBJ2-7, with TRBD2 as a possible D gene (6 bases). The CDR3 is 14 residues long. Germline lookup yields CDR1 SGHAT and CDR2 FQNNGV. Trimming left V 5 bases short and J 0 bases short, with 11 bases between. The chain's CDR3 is CASSLQTSSYEQYF. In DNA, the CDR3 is TGTGCCAGCAGCCTACAGACTAGCTCCTACGAGCAGTACTTC.

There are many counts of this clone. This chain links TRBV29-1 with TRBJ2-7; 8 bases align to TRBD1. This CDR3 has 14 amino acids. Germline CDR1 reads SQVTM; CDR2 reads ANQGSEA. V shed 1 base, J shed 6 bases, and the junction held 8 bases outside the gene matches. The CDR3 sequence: CSVEVGTGGGEQYF. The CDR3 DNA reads TGCAGCGTTGAAGTGGGGACAGGAGGGGGCGAGCAGTACTTC.

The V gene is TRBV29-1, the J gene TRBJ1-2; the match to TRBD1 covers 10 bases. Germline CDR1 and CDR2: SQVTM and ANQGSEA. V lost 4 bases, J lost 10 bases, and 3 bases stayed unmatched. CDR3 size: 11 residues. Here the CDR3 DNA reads TGCAGCGTTGGGGACAGGGGATACTACACCTTC. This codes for CSVGDRGYYTF.

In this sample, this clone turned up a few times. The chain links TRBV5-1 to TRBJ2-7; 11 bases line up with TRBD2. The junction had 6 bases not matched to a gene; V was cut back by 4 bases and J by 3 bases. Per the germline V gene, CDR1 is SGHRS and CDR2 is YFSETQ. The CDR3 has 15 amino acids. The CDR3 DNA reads TGCGCCAGCAGCGAGACTAGCGGGGCCTACTACGAGCAGTACTTC. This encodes CASSETSGAYYEQYF.

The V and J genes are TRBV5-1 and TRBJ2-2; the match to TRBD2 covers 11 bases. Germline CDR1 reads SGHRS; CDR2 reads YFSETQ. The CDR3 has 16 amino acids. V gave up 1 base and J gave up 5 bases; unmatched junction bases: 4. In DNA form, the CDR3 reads TGCGCCAGCAGCTTGACTAGCGGGAGTCGGACCGGGGAGCTGTTTTTT. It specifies CASSLTSGSRTGELFF.

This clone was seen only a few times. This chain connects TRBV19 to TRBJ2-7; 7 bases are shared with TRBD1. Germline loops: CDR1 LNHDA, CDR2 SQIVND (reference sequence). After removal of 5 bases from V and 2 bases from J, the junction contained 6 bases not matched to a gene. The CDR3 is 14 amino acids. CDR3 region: CASSEWQGAYEQYF. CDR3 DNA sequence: TGTGCCAGTAGTGAGTGGCAGGGGGCCTACGAGCAGTACTTC.

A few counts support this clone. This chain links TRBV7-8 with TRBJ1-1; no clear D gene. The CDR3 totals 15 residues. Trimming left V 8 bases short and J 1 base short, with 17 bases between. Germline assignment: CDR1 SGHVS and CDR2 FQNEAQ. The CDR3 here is CASQKQPRENTEAFF. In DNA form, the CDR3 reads TGTGCCAGCCAAAAACAACCGCGTGAGAACACTGAAGCTTTCTTT.

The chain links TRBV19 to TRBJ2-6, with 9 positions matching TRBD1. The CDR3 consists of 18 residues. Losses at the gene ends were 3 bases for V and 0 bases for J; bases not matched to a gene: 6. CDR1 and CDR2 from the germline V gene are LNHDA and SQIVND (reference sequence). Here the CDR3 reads CASSMGTGPRSGANVLTF. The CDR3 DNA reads TGTGCCAGTAGTATGGGGACAGGGCCCCGCTCTGGGGCCAACGTCCTGACTTTC.

As DNA, the CDR3 is TGTGCCAGCAGCTTACCATACCGCGCCTACGAGCAGTACTTC. Translation gives CASSLPYRAYEQYF. The chain links TRBV7-2 to TRBJ2-7; D unresolved. V was clipped by 2 bases and J by 2 bases, with 10 bases between them. The V gene's germline CDR1 is SGHTA and CDR2 FQGNSA. The CDR3 consists of 14 residues.

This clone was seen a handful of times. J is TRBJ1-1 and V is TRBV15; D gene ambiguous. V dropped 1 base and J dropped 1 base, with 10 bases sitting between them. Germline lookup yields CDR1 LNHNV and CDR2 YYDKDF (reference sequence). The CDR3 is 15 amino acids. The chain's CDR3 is CATSRAATQNTEAFF. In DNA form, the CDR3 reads TGTGCCACCAGCAGAGCCGCGACCCAGAACACTGAAGCTTTCTTT.

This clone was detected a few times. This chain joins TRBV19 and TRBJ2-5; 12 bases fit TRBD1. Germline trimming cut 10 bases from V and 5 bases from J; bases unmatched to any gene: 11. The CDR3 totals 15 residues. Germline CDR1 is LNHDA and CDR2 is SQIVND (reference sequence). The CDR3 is CATQPGTGGAETQYF. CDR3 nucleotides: TGTGCCACTCAACCCGGGACAGGGGGCGCGGAGACCCAGTACTTC.

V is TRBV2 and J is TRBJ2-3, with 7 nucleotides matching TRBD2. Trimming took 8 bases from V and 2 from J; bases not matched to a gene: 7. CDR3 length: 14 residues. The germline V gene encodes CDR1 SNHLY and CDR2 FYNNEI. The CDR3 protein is CASGYGTNTDTQYF. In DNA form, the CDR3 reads TGTGCCAGCGGTTACGGGACTAACACAGATACGCAGTATTTT.

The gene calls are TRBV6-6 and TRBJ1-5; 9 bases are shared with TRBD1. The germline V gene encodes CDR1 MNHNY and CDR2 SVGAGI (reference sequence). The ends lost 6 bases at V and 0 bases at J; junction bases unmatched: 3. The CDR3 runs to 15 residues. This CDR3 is CASRDRGNSNQPQHF. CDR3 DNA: TGTGCCAGCAGGGACAGGGGAAATAGCAATCAGCCCCAGCATTTT.

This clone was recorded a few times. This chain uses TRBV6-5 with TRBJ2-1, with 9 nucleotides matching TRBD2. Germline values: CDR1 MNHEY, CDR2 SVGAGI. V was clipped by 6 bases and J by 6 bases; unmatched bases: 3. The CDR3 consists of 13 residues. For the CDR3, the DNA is TGTGCCAGCAGGGGACTAGCTGGCAATGAGCAGTTCTTC. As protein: CASRGLAGNEQFF.

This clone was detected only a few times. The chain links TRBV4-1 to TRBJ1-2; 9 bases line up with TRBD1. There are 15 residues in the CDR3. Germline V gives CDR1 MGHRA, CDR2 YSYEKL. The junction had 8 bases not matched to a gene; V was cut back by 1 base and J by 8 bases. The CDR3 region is CASSQVTGGLGGYTF. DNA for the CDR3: TGCGCCAGCAGCCAAGTCACAGGGGGCCTTGGGGGCTACACCTTC.

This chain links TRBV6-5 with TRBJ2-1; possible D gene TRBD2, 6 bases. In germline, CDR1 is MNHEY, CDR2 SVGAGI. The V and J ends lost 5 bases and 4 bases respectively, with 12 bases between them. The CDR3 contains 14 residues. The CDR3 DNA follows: TGTGCCAGCAGTAGAAATCGGGGGTACAATGAGCAGTTCTTC. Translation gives CASSRNRGYNEQFF.